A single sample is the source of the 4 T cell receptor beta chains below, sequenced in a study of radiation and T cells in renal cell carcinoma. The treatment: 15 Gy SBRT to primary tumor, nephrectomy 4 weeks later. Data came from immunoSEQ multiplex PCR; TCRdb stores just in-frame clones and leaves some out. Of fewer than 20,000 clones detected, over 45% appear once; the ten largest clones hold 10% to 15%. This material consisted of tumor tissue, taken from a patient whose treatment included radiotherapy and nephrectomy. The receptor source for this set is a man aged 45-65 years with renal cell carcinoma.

In nucleotides, the CDR3 is TGTGCCTGGAACAACGGTAAGGCCAATCAGCCCCAGCATTTT. Translating gives CAWNNGKANQPQHF. The chain is built from TRBV30 and TRBJ1-5; D remains ambiguous. This CDR3 is built from 14 residues. Germline values: CDR1 GTSNPN, CDR2 SVGIG (reference sequence). Trimming removed 4 bases at V and 3 bases at J, with 13 bases between.

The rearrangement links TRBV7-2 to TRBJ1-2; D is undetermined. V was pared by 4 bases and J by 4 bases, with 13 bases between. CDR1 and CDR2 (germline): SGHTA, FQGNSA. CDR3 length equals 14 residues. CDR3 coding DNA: TGTGCCAGCAGCTCAAGACGGTTGAGCTATGGCTACACCTTC. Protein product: CASSSRRLSYGYTF.

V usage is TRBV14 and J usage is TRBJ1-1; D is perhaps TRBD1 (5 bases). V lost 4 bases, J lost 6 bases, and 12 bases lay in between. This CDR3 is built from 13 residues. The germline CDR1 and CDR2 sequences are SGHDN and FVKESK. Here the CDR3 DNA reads TGTGCCAGCAGCCGGAGCTCAGGGCCTGAAGCTTTCTTT. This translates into CASSRSSGPEAFF.

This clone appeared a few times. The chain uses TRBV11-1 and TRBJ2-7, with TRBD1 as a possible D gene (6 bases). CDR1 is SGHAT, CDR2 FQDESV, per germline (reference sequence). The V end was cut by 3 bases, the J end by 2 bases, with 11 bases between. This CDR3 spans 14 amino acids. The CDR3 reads CASSFQGSPYEQYF. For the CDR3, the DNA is TGTGCCAGCAGCTTTCAGGGGTCGCCCTACGAGCAGTACTTC.